The rows below give T cell receptor beta chains drawn from one sample of a study of blood T cells in healthy people across ages. TCRdb called the 5' RACE reads again in MiXCR, with one record for every CDR3 protein. The sample has more than 500,000 distinct CDR3 sequences, about 26% seen once. Sequencing was performed on blood. These receptors all stem from an older woman in good health. Both conserved end residues are part of each CDR3. The D gene is left open where the match is weak. Some rows mark clone size as missing; the rest say once, few, many or name a class of expanded clone.

TRBJ2-1	TRBV7-3	TRBD2	NA	TGTGCCAGCAGCTTAACGATGCAGACTAGCGGGAGATCCTACAATGAGCAGTTCTTC	CASSLTMQTSGRSYNEQFF
TRBJ2-5	TRBV6-5	TRBD2	NA	TGTGCCAGCAGTTACTCGGGGCGGGGGGTCCAACTGAACCACCAAGAGACCCAGTACTTC	CASSYSGRGVQLNHQETQYF
TRBJ1-6	TRBV9	NA	NA	TGTGCCAGCAGCGTAGCAGCAGACCGGTATAATTCACCCCTCCACTTT	CASSVAADRYNSPLHF
TRBJ2-3	TRBV9	TRBD1	NA	TGTGCCAGCAGGAGGACAGGGTCTAGCACAGATACGCAGTATTTT	CASRRTGSSTDTQYF
TRBJ2-5	TRBV7-9	TRBD2	NA	TGTGCCAGCATCTTAACCGGGACTAGCGGGGGCAGGGAGCAGTACTTC	CASILTGTSGGREQYF
TRBJ1-2	TRBV4-3	TRBD1	NA	TGCGCCAGCAGCCAAGCCCTCCCCGGAGGGACAGGGTCCTATGGCTACACCTTC	CASSQALPGGTGSYGYTF
TRBJ2-5	TRBV4-1	NA	NA	TGCGCCAGCAGCGCCCGGGTACAGGAGATGGGAGAGACCCAGTACTTC	CASSARVQEMGETQYF
TRBJ2-6	TRBV20-1	NA	few	TGCAGTGCGTATCTCTCTGGGGCCAACGTCCTGACTTTC	CSAYLSGANVLTF
TRBJ1-2	TRBV29-1	NA	NA	TGCAGCGTTGAGCCCCCAGGGAGGGTTTATGGCTACACCTTC	CSVEPPGRVYGYTF
TRBJ2-7	TRBV29-1	NA	NA	TGCAGCGTTGAGGATGCAGGGGAATCCTACGAGCAGTACTTC	CSVEDAGESYEQYF
TRBJ2-5	TRBV15	TRBD2	NA	TGTGCCACCAGCAGAGAGACTAGCGGGAGAGAGACCCAGTACTTC	CATSRETSGRETQYF
TRBJ1-5	TRBV2	NA	NA	TGTGCCAGCCGAGCGTTGGGGGGCGCCGGCAATCAGCCCCAGCATTTT	CASRALGGAGNQPQHF
TRBJ2-1	TRBV20-1	NA	few	TGCAGTGCTGGCCGGGATAACAATGAGCAGTTCTTC	CSAGRDNNEQFF
TRBJ2-7	TRBV6-5	NA	few	TGTGCCAGCAGTCCACGGACAGAGGACTACGAGCAGTACTTC	CASSPRTEDYEQYF
TRBJ2-1	TRBV29-1	TRBD1	few	TGCAGCGTTGAGGGGACAGGGGAGGACAATGAGCAGTTCTTC	CSVEGTGEDNEQFF
TRBJ1-1	TRBV6-5	NA	few	TGTGCCAGCACCACTCCAGGGGCCCGCGCTGAAGCTTTCTTT	CASTTPGARAEAFF
TRBJ2-2	TRBV2	NA	few	TGTGCCAGCAGTGAAGGGGGTTCCGGGGAGCTGTTTTTT	CASSEGGSGELFF
TRBJ1-2	TRBV12-3/TRBV12-4	TRBD1	NA	TGTGCCAGCAAACTTCAGGGGGCTGGCTACACCTTC	CASKLQGAGYTF
TRBJ2-5	TRBV5-1	NA	few	TGCGCCAGCAGCAAGGACAGTTATCAAGAGACCCAGTACTTC	CASSKDSYQETQYF
TRBJ2-7	TRBV7-2	TRBD2	NA	TGTGCCAGCAGCTCGCAGTCCGGGACTAGCGCATACGAGCAGTACTTC	CASSSQSGTSAYEQYF
TRBJ2-5	TRBV24-1	NA	NA	TGTGCCACCGAGACTAGATTTGGGGAGACCCAGTACTTC	CATETRFGETQYF
TRBJ2-7	TRBV5-1	NA	NA	TGCGCCAGCAGCCTGGGGGACGGAGGACCCTACGAGCAGTACTTC	CASSLGDGGPYEQYF
TRBJ2-1	TRBV7-9	NA	NA	TGTGCCAGCAGCCCTCGAGCGGTAACTTACAATGAGCAGTTCTTC	CASSPRAVTYNEQFF
TRBJ2-1	TRBV29-1	NA	NA	TGCAGCTTGCAGAAGCACAATGAGCAGTTCTTC	CSLQKHNEQFF
TRBJ1-3	TRBV5-5	NA	NA	TGTGCCAGCAGCTCAGTTGCCGACTCTGGAAACACCATATATTTT	CASSSVADSGNTIYF
TRBJ2-7	TRBV20-1	NA	few	TGCAGTGCTAAGGGAACACATAGGGAGCAGTACTTC	CSAKGTHREQYF
TRBJ2-7	TRBV6-5	NA	few	TGTGCCAGCAGGGACCAGGGGTACTTTTCCTACGAGCAGTACTTC	CASRDQGYFSYEQYF
TRBJ1-2	TRBV4-3	NA	NA	TGCGCCAGCAGCCAAGGGGGACTGGGTGGCTACACCTTC	CASSQGGLGGYTF
TRBJ1-5	TRBV6-2/TRBV6-3	NA	NA	TGTGCCAGCAGAGAATACGATAGCAATCAGCCCCAGCATTTT	CASREYDSNQPQHF
TRBJ1-2	TRBV7-2	NA	few	TGTGCCAGCAGCTTAAATCAGGCTAACTATGGCTACACCTTC	CASSLNQANYGYTF
TRBJ2-3	TRBV28	TRBD1	NA	TGTGCCAGCAGTTTTTTGCTCGACAGGGTTTTGTTAGCAGATACGCAGTATTTT	CASSFLLDRVLLADTQYF
TRBJ1-4	TRBV4-2	NA	NA	TGTGCCAGCAGCCCTCGAGAGTTAAATGAAAAACTGTTTTTT	CASSPRELNEKLFF
TRBJ1-2	TRBV7-2	TRBD1	NA	TGTGCCAGCACCCCGGGGACAGGTGGTGGCTACACCTTC	CASTPGTGGGYTF
TRBJ2-5	TRBV20-1	TRBD2	many	TGCAGTGCTGTAGTGACAAGCGGGGAGGAGACCCAGTACTTC	CSAVVTSGEETQYF
TRBJ1-2	TRBV29-1	TRBD1	NA	TGCAGCGTCTCAAGGGGGACAGGGGTTAGCTATGGCTACACCTTC	CSVSRGTGVSYGYTF